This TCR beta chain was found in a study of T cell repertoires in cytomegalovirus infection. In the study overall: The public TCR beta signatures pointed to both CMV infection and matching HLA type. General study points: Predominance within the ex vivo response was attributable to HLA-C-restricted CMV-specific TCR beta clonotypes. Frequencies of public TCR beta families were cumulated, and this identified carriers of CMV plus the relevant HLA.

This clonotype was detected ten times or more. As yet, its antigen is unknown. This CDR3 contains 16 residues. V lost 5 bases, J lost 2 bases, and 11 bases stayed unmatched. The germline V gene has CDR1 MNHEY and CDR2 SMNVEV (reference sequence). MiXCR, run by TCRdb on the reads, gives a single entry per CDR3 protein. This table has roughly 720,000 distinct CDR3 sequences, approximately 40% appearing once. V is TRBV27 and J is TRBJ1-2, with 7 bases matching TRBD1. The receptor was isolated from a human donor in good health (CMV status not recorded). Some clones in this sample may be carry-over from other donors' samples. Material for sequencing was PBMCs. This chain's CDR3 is CASSPYPGQTNYGYTF. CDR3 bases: TGTGCCAGCAGTCCCTACCCGGGACAGACCAACTATGGCTACACCTTC.